One and the same sample provided the 20 T cell receptor beta chains below, sequenced in a study of T cell changes during pregnancy in multiple sclerosis. Some clones are missing from TCRdb's copy, which holds only in-frame ones; the method was immunoSEQ multiplex PCR. The repertoire holds around 40,000 clones, about nine tenths seen once, with over 0.4% in the top ten. This material consisted of CD4+ T cells from peripheral blood mononuclear cells, taken in the third trimester of pregnancy. The receptors originated from a female donor in good health, enrolled as a control in a pregnancy study.

The rearrangement uses TRBV11-2 and TRBJ2-7; the match to TRBD1 covers 7 bases. This CDR3 has 13 amino acids. Per the germline V gene, CDR1 is SGHAT and CDR2 is FQNNGV. J gave up 3 bases and V 5 bases, and 4 bases lay outside the gene matches. The CDR3 spells CASSANRGYEQYF. CDR3 in DNA: TGTGCCAGCAGCGCAAACAGGGGCTACGAGCAGTACTTC.

As for this clone: Other DNA variants within this sample encode the same CDR3. The V and J genes are TRBV7-3 and TRBJ2-7; TRBD2 agrees at 11 bases. Germline assignment: CDR1 SGHTA and CDR2 FQGTGA. V trimming: 2 bases; J trimming: 1 base; junction bases outside the gene matches: 1. The CDR3 covers 15 residues. The CDR3 DNA reads as TGTGCCAGCAGCTTAGGGACTAGCGGTTCCTACGAGCAGTACTTC. It yields the protein CASSLGTSGSYEQYF.

The rearrangement links TRBV27 to TRBJ2-2, with 8 bases that match TRBD2. V lost 5 bases to trimming and J lost 2 bases; unmatched junction nucleotides: 13. Germline V gives CDR1 MNHEY, CDR2 SMNVEV (reference sequence). The CDR3 sequence is 18 residues long. The CDR3 coding sequence is TGTGCCAGCAGTCTCTCCTCGGGTAGCGGGGTAAACACCGGGGAGCTGTTTTTT. Protein sequence: CASSLSSGSGVNTGELFF.

This rearrangement joins TRBV30 to TRBJ2-7; 7 bases align to TRBD1. The ends lost 6 bases at V and 3 bases at J; junction bases unmatched: 8. The CDR3 has 13 residues. Per the germline V gene, CDR1 is GTSNPN and CDR2 is SVGIG (reference sequence). The DNA for the CDR3 is TGTGCCTGCAAACCCCGGGACAGCTACGAGCAGTACTTC. This translates into CACKPRDSYEQYF.

The J gene is TRBJ1-5, the V gene TRBV14; the match to TRBD1 covers 9 bases. This CDR3 is built from 15 residues. Germline assignment: CDR1 SGHDN and CDR2 FVKESK. V lost 3 bases to trimming and J lost 4 bases; unmatched junction nucleotides: 4. Here the CDR3 reads CASSQGQGGNQPQHF. The CDR3 DNA is TGTGCCAGCAGCCAGGGACAGGGAGGGAATCAGCCCCAGCATTTT. The whole variable domain, remainder taken from reference TRBV14 and TRBJ1-5, is EAGVTQFPSHSVIEKGQTVTLRCDPISGHDNLYWYRRVMGKEIKFLLHFVKESKQDESGMPNNRFLAERTGGTYSTLKVQPAELEDSGVYFCASSQGQGGNQPQHFGDGTRLSIL.

J is TRBJ2-1 and V is TRBV18; TRBD1 is a possible D gene (5 bases). Germline CDR1 and CDR2: KGHSH and LQKENI. The CDR3 is made up of 18 amino acids. V gave up 8 bases and J gave up 0 bases, with 23 bases separating them. The CDR3 loop is CASTLDSIPLSSYNEQFF. Written as DNA, the CDR3 is TGTGCCAGCACGCTCGACAGCATACCCTTGAGCTCCTACAATGAGCAGTTCTTC. Supplemented by reference TRBV18 and TRBJ2-1, the full variable domain reads NAGVMQNPRHLVRRRGQEARLRCSPMKGHSHVYWYRQLPEEGLKFMVYLQKENIIDESGMPKERFSAEFPKEGPSILRIQQVVRGDSAAYFCASTLDSIPLSSYNEQFFGPGTRLTVL.

The chain uses TRBV4-1 and TRBJ1-1; 11 bases fit TRBD1. CDR1 and CDR2 (germline): MGHRA, YSYEKL. V shed 1 base and J 10 bases; nucleotides not matched to a gene: 17. This CDR3 spans 18 amino acids. The CDR3 DNA reads as TGCGCCAGCAGCCAAGGACAGGGACAGGGGGTACGAGGGTTCGGAGCTTTCTTT. It encodes CASSQGQGQGVRGFGAFF.

This chain joins TRBV5-4 and TRBJ2-4, with 9 bases that match TRBD1. Trimming took 7 bases from V and 1 from J; bases not matched to a gene: 12. Germline CDR1 is SGHNT and CDR2 is YYREEE (reference sequence). The CDR3 contains 17 residues. The CDR3, as DNA: TGTGCCAGCGAAACAGGGGGCGGGAATGGGGCCAAAAACATTCAGTACTTC. The encoded protein is CASETGGGNGAKNIQYF. The complete variable domain, with remaining parts taken from reference TRBV5-4 and TRBJ2-4, reads ETGVTQSPTHLIKTRGQQVTLRCSSQSGHNTVSWYQQALGQGPQFIFQYYREEENGRGNFPPRFSGLQFPNYSSELNVNALELDDSALYLCASETGGGNGAKNIQYFGAGTRLSVL.

The genes are TRBV9 and TRBJ1-6; D may be TRBD1 (6 bases). This CDR3 has 15 residues. The V and J ends lost 3 bases and 9 bases respectively, with 16 bases between them. Germline loops: CDR1 SGDLS, CDR2 YYNGEE. The CDR3 sequence: CASSARGPDSSPLHF. For the CDR3, the DNA is TGTGCCAGCAGCGCCAGGGGTCCCGATTCTTCACCCCTCCACTTT.

The J gene is TRBJ2-1, the V gene TRBV9, with 7 bases lining up with TRBD2. The length of the CDR3 is 18 residues. Per germline, CDR1 SGDLS and CDR2 YYNGEE. V dropped 4 bases and J dropped 5; count of bases not matched to a gene: 18. The CDR3 bases are TGTGCCAGCAGCCGAGCCGGGAGCGGGATATTTTACGACAATGAGCAGTTCTTC. It specifies CASSRAGSGIFYDNEQFF.

As for this clone: A junction end diverges from the germline sequence, so it may reflect a read error. J is TRBJ2-1 and V is TRBV7-7; TRBD1 is a possible D gene (6 bases). CDR1 is SSHAT and CDR2 is FNYEAQ in the germline V gene (reference sequence). CDR3 size: 16 residues. The CDR3 DNA is TGTGCTAGCAGCCCCACGCTGGGGGCAAGGGACAATGAGCAGTTCTTC. Encoded protein: CASSPTLGARDNEQFF.

The chain employs TRBV6-6 and TRBJ1-2; D possibly corresponds to TRBD1 (6 bases). Germline assignment: CDR1 MNHNY and CDR2 SVGAGI (reference sequence). V dropped 7 bases and J dropped 8 bases, with 17 bases sitting between them. CDR3 length equals 13 residues. The CDR3 loop reads CASTPGEGGGYTF. CDR3 bases: TGTGCCAGCACCCCCGGGGAGGGGGGGGGCTACACCTTC.

V usage is TRBV5-4 and J usage is TRBJ2-3; 13 bases match TRBD2. The CDR3 is made up of 19 amino acids. With V trimmed by 4 bases and J by 1 base, 12 bases remained unmatched. CDR1 and CDR2 from the germline V gene are SGHNT and YYREEE (reference sequence). The CDR3 DNA sequence: TGTGCCAGCAGCCTCCCCGGGACTAGCGGGATGTGGGGCACAGATACGCAGTATTTT. This encodes CASSLPGTSGMWGTDTQYF.

The chain carries TRBV5-1 and TRBJ2-7, with a tentative D call TRBD2 (5 bases). V shed 2 bases and J shed 3 bases, with 15 bases lying between them. From germline, CDR1 is SGHRS and CDR2 YFSETQ. The CDR3 runs 15 residues. The CDR3 DNA sequence: TGCGCCAGCAGCTTTCGGGGTTTAGTAGGCTACGAGCAGTACTTC. Translated: CASSFRGLVGYEQYF.

The J gene is TRBJ1-2, the V gene TRBV6-1, with TRBD1 matching 8 bases. CDR1 is MNHNS and CDR2 is SASEGT in the germline V gene. This CDR3 comprises 17 residues. V lost 2 bases to trimming and J lost 6 bases; unmatched junction nucleotides: 14. The CDR3 protein is CASSEFGTGGHRNGYTF. The DNA for the CDR3 is TGTGCCAGCAGTGAATTTGGGACAGGAGGACATCGGAATGGCTACACCTTC.

The chain uses TRBV11-1 and TRBJ2-1, with D uncertain. The V end lost 4 bases, the J end lost 4 bases, and 11 bases lay between the germline ends. Germline V gene data show CDR1 as SGHAT and CDR2 as FQDESV (reference sequence). CDR3 length: 14 amino acids. CDR3 loop: CASSSPQTYNEQFF. Written as DNA, the CDR3 is TGTGCCAGCAGCTCTCCGCAGACATACAATGAGCAGTTCTTC.

V usage is TRBV5-1 and J usage is TRBJ2-6, with 8 bases matching TRBD2. The junction had 7 bases not matched to a gene; V was cut back by 0 bases and J by 2 bases. The CDR3 has 18 amino acids. The germline CDR1 and CDR2 sequences are SGHRS and YFSETQ. The CDR3 spells CASSLVSSGWAGANVLTF. CDR3 nucleotide sequence: TGCGCCAGCAGCTTGGTATCTAGCGGGTGGGCTGGGGCCAACGTCCTGACTTTC. The full variable domain, completed using reference TRBV5-1 and TRBJ2-6, is KAGVTQTPRYLIKTRGQQVTLSCSPISGHRSVSWYQQTPGQGLQFLFEYFSETQRNKGNFPGRFSGRQFSNSRSEMNVSTLELGDSALYLCASSLVSSGWAGANVLTFGAGSRLTVL.

This sequence joins TRBV7-9 and TRBJ1-4, with D possibly being TRBD1 (5 bases). CDR1 and CDR2 (germline): SEHNR, FQNEAQ (reference sequence). Trimming cost V 4 bases and J 3 bases, with 12 bases left between them. CDR3 length: 15 residues. The CDR3 DNA sequence: TGTGCCAGCAGCTCGGTGCCGGGGGCTAATGAAAAACTGTTTTTT. Encoded protein: CASSSVPGANEKLFF.

The V gene is TRBV28, the J gene TRBJ2-7, with 7 bases identical to TRBD2. The CDR3 runs 14 residues. Unmatched junction bases numbered 4, after V lost 4 bases and J lost 1 base. CDR1 MDHEN and CDR2 SYDVKM come from the germline V gene. Here the CDR3 DNA reads TGTGCCAGCAGTTGGCCGGGAGGTTCCTACGAGCAGTACTTC. This sequence encodes CASSWPGGSYEQYF.

The chain combines TRBV5-1 with TRBJ1-2, with D possibly TRBD1 on 6 matching bases. This CDR3 spans 16 amino acids. CDR1 and CDR2 (germline): SGHRS, YFSETQ. V lost 2 bases and J 8 bases, leaving 22 bases between the germline ends. The CDR3 protein is CASSFTTYGDTEGYTF. The CDR3 nucleotides read TGCGCCAGCAGCTTCACAACCTACGGGGACACTGAAGGCTACACCTTC.